This TCR beta chain was retrieved from a study of CD8+ T cells in alopecia areata. Study background: Treated individuals took tofacitinib by mouth, 5 to 10 mg twice daily. Study conclusions and caveats: Among patients, TCR sharing was less clear than in mice, a difference possibly due in part to HLA diversity in the patient population.

CD4+ and CD8+ T cells were sorted from PBMCs. Investigators isolated RNA and reverse transcribed it into cDNA to act as the sequencing template. Libraries were prepared by immunoSEQ multiplex PCR; TCRdb keeps only in-frame clonotypes and omits some of them. The profile shows some 120,000 clones, roughly 58% of them singletons. Worth noting for this clone: Its antigen is unidentified.

The length of the CDR3 is 17 residues. The germline CDR1 and CDR2 sequences are KGHSH and LQKENI. The V segment lost 0 bases and the J segment 0 bases; nucleotides outside the gene matches: 5. The specimen was CD4+ T cells sorted from blood, collected at week 0. The TCR comes from a human donor with alopecia areata. V and J are TRBV18 and TRBJ2-4, with 7 nucleotides matching TRBD1. The CDR3 nucleotides read TGTGCCAGCTCACCACCGGGACAGACCCAAGCCAAAAACATTCAGTACTTC. It specifies CASSPPGQTQAKNIQYF. Based on the CDR3 plus reference TRBV18 and TRBJ2-4, the full variable domain is NAGVMQNPRHLVRRRGQEARLRCSPMKGHSHVYWYRQLPEEGLKFMVYLQKENIIDESGMPKERFSAEFPKEGPSILRIQQVVRGDSAAYFCASSPPGQTQAKNIQYFGAGTRLSVL.